Listed below are T cell receptor beta chains from one sample, sequenced in a study of shared clonotypes between healthy human individuals. Method: immunoSEQ multiplex PCR; TCRdb's copy keeps in-frame clones and lacks some. The sample comprises 730,000 or so clones, more than 70% of which are singletons, and about 1.7% rests with the top ten. What was sequenced was memory CD4+ T cells sorted from blood. The origin of the receptors is a young woman in good health. The CDR3 runs from the conserved cysteine through the conserved F or W. The D gene is left open where the match is weak. Only part of the rows carry a size: once, few, many, or a class if the clone is expanded.

v_call,j_call,clone_size,d_call,cdr3_nt,cdr3_aa
TRBV4-2,TRBJ2-1,once,.,TGTGCCAGCAGGGTTTTGAGTAGGAGGGAGGCCGATGAGCAGTTCTTC,CASRVLSRREADEQFF
TRBV27,TRBJ2-2,.,.,TGTGCCAGCAGTTTTGACGGAATAGGCACCGGGGAGCTGTTTTTT,CASSFDGIGTGELFF
TRBV28,TRBJ2-7,.,.,TGTGCCAGCAGTCCGAATTCCTACGAGCAGTACTTC,CASSPNSYEQYF
TRBV5-1,TRBJ2-3,.,.,TGCGCCAGCAGCGTCTCGGTAGCGGACCTTAGCACAGATACGCAGTATTTT,CASSVSVADLSTDTQYF
TRBV28,TRBJ1-1,.,TRBD1,TGTGCCAGCAGTGGGGACAGGGGAAGGGACACTGAAGCTTTCTTT,CASSGDRGRDTEAFF
TRBV2,TRBJ2-7,few,TRBD2,TGTGCCAGCAGTGAAGTGCCAAGGGAGGGGGAGCAGTACTTC,CASSEVPREGEQYF
TRBV28,TRBJ2-2,.,TRBD1,TGTGCCAGCAGTTTGTGGACAGGGAGGGAGCTGTTTTTT,CASSLWTGRELFF
TRBV7-9,TRBJ1-2,.,TRBD1,TGTGCCAGCAGCTATGGGGGACAGGGGACGGGCTACACCTTC,CASSYGGQGTGYTF
TRBV18,TRBJ2-7,few,.,TGTGCCAGCTCACCAGATTACGAGCAGTACTTC,CASSPDYEQYF
TRBV6-6,TRBJ2-5,.,TRBD1,TGTGCCAGCAGTTACTCGTACAGGGGGCATGAGACCCAGTACTTC,CASSYSYRGHETQYF
TRBV11-2,TRBJ2-3,.,TRBD2,TGTGCCAGCAGCCCCCTAGCGGGAGCGGGTGATACGCAGTATTTT,CASSPLAGAGDTQYF
TRBV29-1,TRBJ2-3,.,.,TGCAGCGTTGTGGGCCGCTTGTCAGATACGCAGTATTTT,CSVVGRLSDTQYF
TRBV28,TRBJ2-3,.,TRBD2,TGTGCCAGCAGTCGAGCGGGAGCCAGGGCAGATACGCAGTATTTT,CASSRAGARADTQYF
TRBV27,TRBJ2-2,.,.,TGTGCCAGCAGTTTACGGCGGAACACCGGGGAGCTGTTTTTT,CASSLRRNTGELFF
TRBV10-1,TRBJ1-1,.,.,TGCGCCAGCCGATACAGGGATTTTGCTGAAGCTTTCTTT,CASRYRDFAEAFF
TRBV7-9,TRBJ1-2,once,.,TGTGCCAGCAGCTTAGCATCCACCGGGGCATATGGCTACACCTTC,CASSLASTGAYGYTF
TRBV5-4,TRBJ2-1,.,.,TGTGCCAGCAGCTTGATGAATGAGCAGTTCTTC,CASSLMNEQFF
TRBV6-5,TRBJ2-1,.,TRBD2,TGTGCCAGCAGTTACGCTCTAGCGGCGTCTGAGCAGTTCTTC,CASSYALAASEQFF
TRBV25-1,TRBJ2-1,.,.,TGTGCCAGCAGCAACCCTAAATCGGATGAGCAGTTCTTC,CASSNPKSDEQFF
TRBV30,TRBJ2-7,.,.,TGTGCCTGGAGTAGAGGCCTAGGTCGCCACGAGCAGTACTTC,CAWSRGLGRHEQYF
TRBV5-1,TRBJ2-2,.,.,TGCGCCAGCAGCTTGGCGGCAGGGGGGACCGGGGAGCTGTTTTTT,CASSLAAGGTGELFF
TRBV27,TRBJ2-5,.,TRBD1,TGTGCCAGCAGTTTTGTGGACAGGGGAACCCAGTACTTC,CASSFVDRGTQYF
TRBV2,TRBJ2-2,.,.,TGTGCCAGCAGGAGCCGGGAGTCGAACACCGGGGAGCTGTTTTTT,CASRSRESNTGELFF
TRBV5-1,TRBJ1-1,.,TRBD1,TGCGCCAGCAGCACCTCCGGGACAGGGAACACTGAAGCTTTCTTT,CASSTSGTGNTEAFF
TRBV7-9,TRBJ2-5,.,.,TGTGCCAGCAGCCCAGGGGGGGGTGAGACCCAGTACTTC,CASSPGGGETQYF
TRBV27,TRBJ2-5,once,TRBD1,TGTGCCAGCAGACGCTGGGCCAGAGGACAGGGACAAGAGACCCAGTACTTC,CASRRWARGQGQETQYF
TRBV4-1,TRBJ1-2,.,TRBD1,TGCGCCAGCAGCCAAGCCGCCGGACAGGGGAACTATGGCTACACCTTC,CASSQAAGQGNYGYTF
TRBV29-1,TRBJ1-1,few,TRBD1,TGCAGCGTTGAACCGGACAGGGGGAACACTGAAGCTTTCTTT,CSVEPDRGNTEAFF
TRBV6-6,TRBJ1-1,.,.,TGTGCCAGCAGTTACTCCCAGGGCCGTAGGGTCACTGAAGCTTTCTTT,CASSYSQGRRVTEAFF
TRBV28,TRBJ2-2,.,.,TGTGCCAGCAGTTTCCGGGGGAGTCCCGACACCGGGGAGCTGTTTTTT,CASSFRGSPDTGELFF
TRBV5-5,TRBJ1-1,.,TRBD1,TGTGCCAGCAGCCCGGACAGGCCCGGGACTGAAGCTTTCTTT,CASSPDRPGTEAFF
TRBV27,TRBJ2-3,.,.,TGTGCCAGCAGTTTGAAAGAGAGGGCGTCAGATACGCAGTATTTT,CASSLKERASDTQYF
TRBV5-1,TRBJ2-5,.,.,TGCGCCAGCAGCTTGGACCCAACAGGGAATCAAGAGACCCAGTACTTC,CASSLDPTGNQETQYF
TRBV7-2,TRBJ2-7,.,TRBD2,TGTGCCAGCAGCTTTGCTAGCGGCTACGAGCAGTACTTC,CASSFASGYEQYF
TRBV6-1,TRBJ1-2,.,TRBD1,TGTGCCAGCAGTGAAGAAGACAGGGCGAGGGGCTACACCTTC,CASSEEDRARGYTF
TRBV27,TRBJ2-3,many,TRBD1,TGTGCCAGCAGTTTGAATGGACAGGAGGTAACAGATACGCAGTATTTT,CASSLNGQEVTDTQYF
TRBV18,TRBJ1-3,.,TRBD1,TGTGCCAGCTCACCGAGGACAGGGGAGGCAAACACCATATATTTT,CASSPRTGEANTIYF
TRBV29-1,TRBJ2-7,.,.,TGCAGCGTTGTTTACCAGGGCAGATCGGCCTACGAGCAGTACTTC,CSVVYQGRSAYEQYF
TRBV13,TRBJ1-2,once,TRBD1,TGTGCCAGCAGCTCACGGACAGGGCCCCATGGCTACACCTTC,CASSSRTGPHGYTF
TRBV27,TRBJ2-2,.,.,TGTGCCAGCAGTTCGGGGAGGAACACCGGGGAGCTGTTTTTT,CASSSGRNTGELFF
TRBV30,TRBJ2-2,.,.,TGTGCCTGGAGGTACGGGACAATCAACACCGGGGAGCTGTTTTTT,CAWRYGTINTGELFF